The present entry profiles one TCR beta chain with its context. Its antigen is still unknown. This sample is part of a study of T cell responses to AZD1222 COVID-19 vaccine. The ends were cut back, 3 bases at V and 7 bases at J, with 22 bases in the middle. Germline loops: CDR1 SGHRS, CDR2 YFSETQ. The CDR3 loop spans 16 amino acids. Study observations and caveats: Only a handful of AZD1222 recipients, roughly six in all, had baseline seropositivity. Clonal diversity may have been underestimated, and the donors were mostly white British, with more females than males. Repertoires were collected only later (after the peak T cell response had occurred).

Generated by immunoSEQ multiplex PCR, the TCRdb table keeps only in-frame clones and is missing some. The table records approximately 300,000 clones, 94% of them present only once. The receptor was derived from an adult who received the AZD1222 COVID-19 vaccine. The source was peripheral blood, collected 28 days after the second AZD1222 dose. The chain combines TRBV5-1 with TRBJ1-2; D may be TRBD1 (5 bases). The CDR3: CASSSTGRDSLSGYTF. The CDR3 region has the DNA TGCGCCAGCAGCTCCACCGGCCGGGACTCTTTGAGTGGCTACACCTTC.